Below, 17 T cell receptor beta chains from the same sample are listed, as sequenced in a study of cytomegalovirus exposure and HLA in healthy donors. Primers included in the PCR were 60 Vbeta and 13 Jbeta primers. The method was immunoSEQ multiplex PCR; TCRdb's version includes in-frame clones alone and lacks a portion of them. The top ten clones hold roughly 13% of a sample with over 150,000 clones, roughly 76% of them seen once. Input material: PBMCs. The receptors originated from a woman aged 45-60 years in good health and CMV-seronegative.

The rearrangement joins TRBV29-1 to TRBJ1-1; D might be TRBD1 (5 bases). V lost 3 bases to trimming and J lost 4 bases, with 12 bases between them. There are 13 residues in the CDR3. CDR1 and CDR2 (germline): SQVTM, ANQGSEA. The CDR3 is CSVDSAGPTEAFF. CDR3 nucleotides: TGCAGCGTTGACTCGGCAGGGCCCACTGAAGCTTTCTTT. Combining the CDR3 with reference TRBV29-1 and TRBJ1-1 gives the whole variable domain SAVISQKPSRDICQRGTSLTIQCQVDSQVTMMFWYRQQPGQSLTLIATANQGSEATYESGFVIDKFPISRPNLTFSTLTVSNMSPEDSSIYLCSVDSAGPTEAFFGQGTRLTVV.

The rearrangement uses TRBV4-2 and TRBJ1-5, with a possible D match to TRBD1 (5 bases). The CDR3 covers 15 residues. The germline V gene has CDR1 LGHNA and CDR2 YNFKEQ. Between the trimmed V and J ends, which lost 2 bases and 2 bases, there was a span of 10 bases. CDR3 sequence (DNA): TGTGCCAGCAGCCAATCACTACAGGGCAATCAGCCCCAGCATTTT. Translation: CASSQSLQGNQPQHF.

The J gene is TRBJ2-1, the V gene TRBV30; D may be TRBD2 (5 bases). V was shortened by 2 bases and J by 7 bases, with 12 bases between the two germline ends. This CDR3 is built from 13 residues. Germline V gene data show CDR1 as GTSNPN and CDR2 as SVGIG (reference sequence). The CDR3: CAWSLDSGNEQFF. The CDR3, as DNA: TGTGCCTGGAGTTTGGACTCCGGGAATGAGCAGTTCTTC.

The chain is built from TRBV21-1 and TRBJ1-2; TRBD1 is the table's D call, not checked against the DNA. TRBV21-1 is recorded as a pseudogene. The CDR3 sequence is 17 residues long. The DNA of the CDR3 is TGTGCCAGCAGCAAATCGGGACAGGGGGCGGGGAACTATGGCTACACCTTC. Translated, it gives CASSKSGQGAGNYGYTF.

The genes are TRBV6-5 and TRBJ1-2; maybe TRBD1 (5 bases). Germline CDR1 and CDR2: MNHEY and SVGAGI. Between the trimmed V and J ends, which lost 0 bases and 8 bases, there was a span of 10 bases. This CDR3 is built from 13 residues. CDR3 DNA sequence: TGTGCCAGCAGTTACTCTAGGACATACGGCTACACCTTC. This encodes CASSYSRTYGYTF.

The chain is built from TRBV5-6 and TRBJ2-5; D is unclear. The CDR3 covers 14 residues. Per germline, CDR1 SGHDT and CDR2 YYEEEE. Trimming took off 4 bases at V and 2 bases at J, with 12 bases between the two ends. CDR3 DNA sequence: TGTGCCAGCAGCCTAGACGGCCGACAAGAGACCCAGTACTTC. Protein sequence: CASSLDGRQETQYF.

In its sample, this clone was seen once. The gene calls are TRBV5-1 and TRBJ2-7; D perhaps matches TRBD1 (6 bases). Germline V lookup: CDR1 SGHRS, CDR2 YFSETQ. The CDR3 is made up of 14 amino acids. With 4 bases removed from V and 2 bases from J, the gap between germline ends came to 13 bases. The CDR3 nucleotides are TGCGCCAGCAGCATCCGACAGGATCCCTACGAGCAGTACTTC. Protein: CASSIRQDPYEQYF.

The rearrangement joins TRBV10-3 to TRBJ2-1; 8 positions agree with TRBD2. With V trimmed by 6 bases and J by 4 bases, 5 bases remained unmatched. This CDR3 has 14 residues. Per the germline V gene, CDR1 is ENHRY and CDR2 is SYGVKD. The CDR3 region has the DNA TGTGCCATCAGGTCACGGGGGGGGTACAATGAGCAGTTCTTC. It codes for CAIRSRGGYNEQFF.

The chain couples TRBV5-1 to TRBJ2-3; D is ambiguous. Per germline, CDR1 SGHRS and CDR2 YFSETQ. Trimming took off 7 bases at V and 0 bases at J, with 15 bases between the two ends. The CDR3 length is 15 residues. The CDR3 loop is CASQPRGASTDTQYF. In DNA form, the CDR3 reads TGCGCCAGCCAGCCGCGCGGAGCTAGCACAGATACGCAGTATTTT.

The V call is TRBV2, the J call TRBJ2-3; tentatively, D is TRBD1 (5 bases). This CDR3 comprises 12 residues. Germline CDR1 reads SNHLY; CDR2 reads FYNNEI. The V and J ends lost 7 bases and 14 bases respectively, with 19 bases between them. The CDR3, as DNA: TGTGCCAGCACCCTCTCAGGCAGGGAATGGTATTTT. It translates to CASTLSGREWYF.

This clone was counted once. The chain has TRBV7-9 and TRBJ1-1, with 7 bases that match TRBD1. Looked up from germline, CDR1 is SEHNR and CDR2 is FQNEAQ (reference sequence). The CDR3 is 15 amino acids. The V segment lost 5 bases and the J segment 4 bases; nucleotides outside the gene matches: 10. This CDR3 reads CASSDLDREATEAFF. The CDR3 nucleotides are TGTGCCAGCAGCGACCTCGACAGGGAGGCCACTGAAGCTTTCTTT.

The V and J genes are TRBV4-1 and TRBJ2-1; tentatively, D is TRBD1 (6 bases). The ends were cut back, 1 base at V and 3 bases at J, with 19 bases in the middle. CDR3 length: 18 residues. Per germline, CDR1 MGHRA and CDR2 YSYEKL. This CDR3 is CASSQGTGLYEDYNEQFF. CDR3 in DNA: TGCGCCAGCAGCCAAGGTACAGGGCTATACGAGGACTACAATGAGCAGTTCTTC.

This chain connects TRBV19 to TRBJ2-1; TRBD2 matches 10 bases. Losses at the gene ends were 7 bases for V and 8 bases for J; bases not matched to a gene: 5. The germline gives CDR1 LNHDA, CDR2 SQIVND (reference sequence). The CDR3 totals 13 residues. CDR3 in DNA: TGTGCCAGTAAAACTAGCGGGACCTATGAGCAGTTCTTC. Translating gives CASKTSGTYEQFF. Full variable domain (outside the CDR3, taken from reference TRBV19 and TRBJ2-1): DGGITQSPKYLFRKEGQNVTLSCEQNLNHDAMYWYRQDPGQGLRLIYYSQIVNDFQKGDIAEGYSVSREKKESFPLTVTSAQKNPTAFYLCASKTSGTYEQFFGPGTRLTVL.

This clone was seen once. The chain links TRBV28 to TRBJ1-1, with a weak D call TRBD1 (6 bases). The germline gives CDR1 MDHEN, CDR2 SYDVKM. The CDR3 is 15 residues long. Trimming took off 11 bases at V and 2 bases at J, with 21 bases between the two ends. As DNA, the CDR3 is TGTGCCGCCTACAGGGCAGGGATGGGAAACACTGAAGCTTTCTTT. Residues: CAAYRAGMGNTEAFF.

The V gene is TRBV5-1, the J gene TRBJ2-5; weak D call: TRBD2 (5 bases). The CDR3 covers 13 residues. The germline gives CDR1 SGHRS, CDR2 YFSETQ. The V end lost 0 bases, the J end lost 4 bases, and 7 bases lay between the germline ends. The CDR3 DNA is TGCGCCAGCAGCTTGGGAGGGTTAGAGACCCAGTACTTC. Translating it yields CASSLGGLETQYF.

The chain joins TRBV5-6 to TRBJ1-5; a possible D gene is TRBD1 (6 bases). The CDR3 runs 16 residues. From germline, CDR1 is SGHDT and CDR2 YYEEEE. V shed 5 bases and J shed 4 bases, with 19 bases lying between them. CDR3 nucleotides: TGTGCCAGCAGTTTTTGGAGGGGGGGTTCTAATCAGCCCCAGCATTTT. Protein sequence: CASSFWRGGSNQPQHF.

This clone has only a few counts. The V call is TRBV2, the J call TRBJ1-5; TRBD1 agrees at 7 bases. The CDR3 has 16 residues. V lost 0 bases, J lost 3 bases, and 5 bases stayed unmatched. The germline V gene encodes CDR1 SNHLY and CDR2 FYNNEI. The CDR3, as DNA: TGTGCCAGCAGTGAAGCAGGGGGCCAGCTCAATCAGCCCCAGCATTTT. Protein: CASSEAGGQLNQPQHF.